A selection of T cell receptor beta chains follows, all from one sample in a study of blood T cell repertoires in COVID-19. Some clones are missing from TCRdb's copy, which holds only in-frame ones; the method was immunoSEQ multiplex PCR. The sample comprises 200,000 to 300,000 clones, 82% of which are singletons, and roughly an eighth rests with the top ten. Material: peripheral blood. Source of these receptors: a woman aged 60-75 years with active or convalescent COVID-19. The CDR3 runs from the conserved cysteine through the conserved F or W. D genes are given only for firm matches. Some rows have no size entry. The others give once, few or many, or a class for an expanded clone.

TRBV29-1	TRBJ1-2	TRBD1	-	TGCAGCGTGTGGGACAGGGGGCGCGGAAATGGCTACACCTTC	CSVWDRGRGNGYTF
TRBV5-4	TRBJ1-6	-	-	TGTGCCAGCAGCCAAACAGTGAATAATTCACCCCTCCACTTT	CASSQTVNNSPLHF
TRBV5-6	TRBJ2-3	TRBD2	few	TGTGCCAGCAGCCTCCTGGGACTAGCGGGTGCAGATACGCAGTATTTT	CASSLLGLAGADTQYF
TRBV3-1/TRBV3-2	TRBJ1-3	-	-	TGTGCCAGCAGCCACGGGTTCCGGGGGAACACCATATATTTT	CASSHGFRGNTIYF
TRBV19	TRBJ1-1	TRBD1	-	TGTGCCACCAGGACAGGGACTCTAGTGAACACTGAAGCTTTCTTT	CATRTGTLVNTEAFF
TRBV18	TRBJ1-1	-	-	TGTGCCAGCTCACAGGGGGAGAACACTGAAGCTTTCTTT	CASSQGENTEAFF
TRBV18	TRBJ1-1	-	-	TGTGCCAGCTCACCATCGCCTGGACAGAACACTGAAGCTTTCTTT	CASSPSPGQNTEAFF
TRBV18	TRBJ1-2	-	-	TGTGCCAGCTCACAAGCCACCACCCCGATTGGCTACACCTTC	CASSQATTPIGYTF
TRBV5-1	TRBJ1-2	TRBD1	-	TGCGCCAGCAGCTTGGCCCAGGGGGTTGATGGCTACACCTTC	CASSLAQGVDGYTF
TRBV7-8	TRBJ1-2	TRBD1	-	TGTGCCAGCAGCCCCCTGACAGGGGGTGGCTACACCTTC	CASSPLTGGGYTF
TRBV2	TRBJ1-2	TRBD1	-	TGTGCCAGCAGTGAAACAGGGGCTAACTATGGCTACACCTTC	CASSETGANYGYTF
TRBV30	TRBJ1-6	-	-	TGTGCCGGCAGTCGTCTGGATTCACCCCTCCACTTT	CAGSRLDSPLHF
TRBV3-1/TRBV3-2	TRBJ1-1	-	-	TGTGCCAGCAGCCCACAACAGGTGAACACTGAAGCTTTCTTT	CASSPQQVNTEAFF
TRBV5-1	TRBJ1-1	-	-	TGCGCCAGCAGCTTAGACGGAGGGGAGAACACTGAAGCTTTCTTT	CASSLDGGENTEAFF
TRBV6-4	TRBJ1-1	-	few	TGTGCCAGCATCTCGGTCAGCCGTAATAGACAGTTATCGAACACTGAAGCTTTCTTT	CASISVSRNRQLSNTEAFF
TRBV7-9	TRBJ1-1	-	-	TGTGCCAGCCGAACATCAGGCCAGTCTCCTGAAGCTTTCTTT	CASRTSGQSPEAFF
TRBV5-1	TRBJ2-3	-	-	TGCGCCAGCAGCTGGAGTGTGGCCTTAGATACGCAGTATTTT	CASSWSVALDTQYF
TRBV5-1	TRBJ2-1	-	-	TGCGCCAGCAGCTTGGGACAGCGAAGCTCCTACAATGAGCAGTTCTTC	CASSLGQRSSYNEQFF
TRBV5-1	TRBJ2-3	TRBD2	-	TGCGCCAGCAGCCGGGGGGACGACGACACAGATACGCAGTATTTT	CASSRGDDDTDTQYF
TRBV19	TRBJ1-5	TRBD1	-	TGTGCCAGTAGTTCGGGACAGGCCAATCAGCCCCAGCATTTT	CASSSGQANQPQHF
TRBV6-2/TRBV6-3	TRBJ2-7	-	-	TGTGCCAGCAGTTACTCCCCCCACTCTGACGGGGGCTCCTACGAGCAGTACTTC	CASSYSPHSDGGSYEQYF
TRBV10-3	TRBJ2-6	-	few	TGTGCCATCAGTGGGGGAGGACGGATTTCTGGGGCCAACGTCCTGACTTTC	CAISGGGRISGANVLTF
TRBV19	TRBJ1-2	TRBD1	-	TGTGCCAGTAAGGGGACAGGGCGAGGCTATGGCTACACCTTC	CASKGTGRGYGYTF
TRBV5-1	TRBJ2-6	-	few	TGCGCCAGCAGCTGGGGTAGCGCTGGGGCCAACGTCCTGACTTTC	CASSWGSAGANVLTF
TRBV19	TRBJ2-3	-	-	TGTGCCAGTAGGGCCCCAGGGTGGGGATCAGCAGATACGCAGTATTTT	CASRAPGWGSADTQYF
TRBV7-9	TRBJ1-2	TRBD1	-	TGTGCCAGCAGCGCTGGGACAGGAGGAAGGGATGGCTACACCTTC	CASSAGTGGRDGYTF
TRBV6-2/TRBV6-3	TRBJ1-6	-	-	TGTGCCAGCAGTCGAGGTTACGGGGGGCCTTCCTCACCCCTCCACTTT	CASSRGYGGPSSPLHF
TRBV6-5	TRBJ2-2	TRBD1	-	TGTGCCAGCAGTTACAGGACAGGGAGGACCGGGGAGCTGTTTTTT	CASSYRTGRTGELFF